Listed below are T cell receptor beta chains from one sample, sequenced in a study of blood T cells in healthy people across ages. MiXCR was run by TCRdb on the 5' RACE reads, yielding one entry per CDR3 protein. The sample has more than 800,000 distinct CDR3 sequences, roughly 26% seen once. Specimen: blood. Source of these receptors: a woman of 80 years or more in good health. Each CDR3 is given with its conserved first and last residue. Fields, in order: V gene, D gene, clone size, J gene, CDR3 protein, CDR3 DNA. A D gene is named only where the DNA matches it firmly. Where a row states a size, it is once, few, many or the class of an expanded clone; other rows omit it.

V: TRBV20-1
D: -
size: many
J: TRBJ2-3
CDR3: CSAPGGGRTDTQYF
DNA: TGCAGTGCCCCGGGCGGGGGCCGCACAGATACGCAGTATTTT

V: TRBV7-9
D: -
size: many
J: TRBJ2-3
CDR3: CASKERRGTDTQYF
DNA: TGTGCCAGCAAGGAAAGGCGGGGCACAGATACGCAGTATTTT

V: TRBV27
D: TRBD1
size: many
J: TRBJ1-2
CDR3: CASSGQDNYGYTF
DNA: TGTGCCAGCAGCGGACAGGATAACTATGGCTACACCTTC

V: TRBV5-1
D: TRBD2
size: -
J: TRBJ2-1
CDR3: CASSLVAGNPYNEQFF
DNA: TGCGCCAGCAGCTTGGTAGCGGGGAACCCCTACAATGAGCAGTTCTTC

V: TRBV2
D: TRBD2
size: few
J: TRBJ2-1
CDR3: CASSEKGGDEQFF
DNA: TGTGCCAGCAGTGAGAAGGGAGGGGATGAGCAGTTCTTC

V: TRBV20-1
D: -
size: many
J: TRBJ2-7
CDR3: CSASAGHHPSYEQYF
DNA: TGCAGTGCTAGTGCCGGGCACCATCCCTCCTACGAGCAGTACTTC

V: TRBV18
D: TRBD2
size: -
J: TRBJ2-7
CDR3: CASSPAGLSGVRYEQYF
DNA: TGTGCCAGCTCACCGGCGGGGCTTAGCGGGGTACGCTACGAGCAGTACTTC

V: TRBV7-2
D: -
size: -
J: TRBJ1-6
CDR3: CASSLGPLRNSPLHF
DNA: TGTGCCAGCAGCTTAGGTCCTTTGAGAAATTCACCCCTCCACTTT

V: TRBV6-4
D: TRBD1
size: few
J: TRBJ1-6
CDR3: CASSDSPRGISPLHF
DNA: TGTGCCAGCAGTGACTCGCCCAGGGGGATTTCACCCCTCCACTTT

V: TRBV10-3
D: TRBD2
size: once
J: TRBJ2-5
CDR3: CAISESLGGQYF
DNA: TGTGCCATCAGTGAGTCGTTGGGGGGGCAGTACTTC

V: TRBV5-1
D: -
size: few
J: TRBJ2-7
CDR3: CASSFQWGSSYEQYF
DNA: TGCGCCAGCAGCTTCCAGTGGGGTAGCTCCTACGAGCAGTACTTC

V: TRBV28
D: -
size: few
J: TRBJ1-5
CDR3: CASSLFRYSNQPQHF
DNA: TGTGCCAGCAGTTTATTCAGGTATAGCAATCAGCCCCAGCATTTT

V: TRBV12-3/TRBV12-4
D: TRBD1
size: many
J: TRBJ1-2
CDR3: CASSFKGAGGYTF
DNA: TGTGCCAGCAGTTTTAAGGGGGCGGGTGGCTACACCTTC

V: TRBV11-3
D: -
size: -
J: TRBJ1-1
CDR3: CASSSRQGGNTEAFF
DNA: TGTGCCAGCAGCTCCCGGCAAGGGGGAAATACTGAAGCTTTCTTT

V: TRBV12-3/TRBV12-4
D: TRBD2
size: -
J: TRBJ2-1
CDR3: CASSPTSGTSNEQFF
DNA: TGTGCCAGCAGTCCGACTAGCGGGACCTCCAATGAGCAGTTCTTC

V: TRBV6-5
D: TRBD1
size: once
J: TRBJ1-1
CDR3: CASSYSESRWTGSPHEAFF
DNA: TGTGCCAGCAGTTACTCTGAGTCCCGGTGGACAGGGAGTCCCCATGAAGCTTTCTTT

V: TRBV30
D: TRBD1
size: -
J: TRBJ2-7
CDR3: CAWSLTGGYEQYF
DNA: TGTGCCTGGAGTTTAACAGGGGGTTACGAGCAGTACTTC

V: TRBV5-6
D: TRBD1
size: -
J: TRBJ2-1
CDR3: CASSETGGTYNEQFF
DNA: TGTGCCAGCAGCGAGACAGGGGGGACCTACAATGAGCAGTTCTTC